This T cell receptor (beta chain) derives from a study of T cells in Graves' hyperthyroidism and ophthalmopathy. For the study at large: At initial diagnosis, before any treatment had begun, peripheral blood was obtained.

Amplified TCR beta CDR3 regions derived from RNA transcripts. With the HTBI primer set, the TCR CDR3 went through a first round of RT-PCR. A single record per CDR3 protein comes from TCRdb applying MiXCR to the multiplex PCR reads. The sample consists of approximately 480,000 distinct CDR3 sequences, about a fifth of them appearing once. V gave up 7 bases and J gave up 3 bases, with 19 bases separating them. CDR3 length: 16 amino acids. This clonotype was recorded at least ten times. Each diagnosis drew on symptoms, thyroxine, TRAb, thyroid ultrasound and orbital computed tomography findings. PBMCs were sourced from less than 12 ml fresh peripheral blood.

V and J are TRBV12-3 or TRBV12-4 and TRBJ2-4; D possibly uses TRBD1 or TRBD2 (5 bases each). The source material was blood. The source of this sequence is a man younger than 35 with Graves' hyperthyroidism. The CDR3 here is CASTPSLGTLKNIQYF. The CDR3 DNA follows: TGTGCCAGCACCCCTTCCCTGGGGACCCTCAAAAACATTCAGTACTTC.